The 23 T cell receptor beta chains presented below share a single source sample, sequenced in a study of shared clonotypes between healthy human individuals. TCRdb keeps only in-frame clones here, not all; method: immunoSEQ multiplex PCR. The profile shows over a million clones, roughly 74% of them singletons. The sample was memory CD4+ T cells from PBMCs. Subset here: CD45RA-negative fraction. Every receptor here comes from a man aged 18 to 30 in good health. Some clones in this sample may be carry-over from other donors' samples.

The chain couples TRBV5-1 to TRBJ2-1; TRBD1 matches 8 bases. Germline V gene sequence: CDR1 SGHRS, CDR2 YFSETQ. There are 18 residues in the CDR3. V shed 4 bases, J shed 6 bases, and the junction held 18 bases outside the gene matches. CDR3 coding DNA: TGCGCCAGCAGCCCAATGGGACAGGACGTAAGCCAGGGCAATGAGCAGTTCTTC. This sequence encodes CASSPMGQDVSQGNEQFF.

To note about this clone: This same CDR3 is encoded by further DNA sequences in the sample. The chain uses TRBV7-9 and TRBJ1-2, with D perhaps TRBD1 (5 bases). The V gene's germline CDR1 is SEHNR and CDR2 FQNEAQ (reference sequence). This CDR3 has 12 amino acids. V was clipped by 1 base and J by 6 bases, with 6 bases between them. CDR3 nucleotide sequence: TGTGCCAGCAGCTTAGTAGGGGATGGCTACACCTTC. Encoded protein: CASSLVGDGYTF. Supplemented by reference TRBV7-9 and TRBJ1-2, the full variable domain reads DTGVSQNPRHKITKRGQNVTFRCDPISEHNRLYWYRQTLGQGPEFLTYFQNEAQLEKSRLLSDRFSAERPKGSFSTLEIQRTEQGDSAMYLCASSLVGDGYTFGSGTRLTVV.

The gene calls are TRBV27 and TRBJ1-2; the D gene is possibly TRBD1 (5 bases). Per the germline V gene, CDR1 is MNHEY and CDR2 is SMNVEV (reference sequence). V dropped 2 bases and J dropped 0 bases, with 10 bases sitting between them. This CDR3 contains 15 residues. This chain's CDR3 is CASSLRGVANYGYTF. CDR3 nucleotides: TGTGCCAGCAGTTTACGGGGGGTAGCTAACTATGGCTACACCTTC.

With respect to this clone: Relative to the germline gene, one junction end is altered; a read error may explain this. The gene calls are TRBV30 and TRBJ1-1; TRBD1 matches 9 bases. Germline lookup yields CDR1 GTSNPN and CDR2 SVGIG (reference sequence). This CDR3 is built from 14 residues. Here the CDR3 reads CAGSGDRAGTEAFF. CDR3 nucleotides: TGTGCCGGGAGCGGGGACAGGGCCGGCACTGAAGCTTTCTTT.

The chain uses TRBV7-2 and TRBJ2-3; tentatively, D is TRBD2 (5 bases). Germline CDR1 is SGHTA and CDR2 is FQGNSA. With 1 base removed from V and 0 bases from J, the gap between germline ends came to 8 bases. The CDR3 is 15 residues long. This chain's CDR3 is CASSLVALSTDTQYF. For the CDR3, the DNA is TGTGCCAGCAGCTTAGTAGCGCTTAGCACAGATACGCAGTATTTT. Based on the CDR3 plus reference TRBV7-2 and TRBJ2-3, the full variable domain is GAGVSQSPSNKVTEKGKDVELRCDPISGHTALYWYRQSLGQGLEFLIYFQGNSAPDKSGLPSDRFSAERTGGSVSTLTIQRTQQEDSAVYLCASSLVALSTDTQYFGPGTRLTVL.

The chain is built from TRBV7-9 and TRBJ1-4; D might be TRBD1 (5 bases). The CDR3 extends over 14 amino acids. Germline CDR1 SEHNR, CDR2 FQNEAQ (reference sequence). V lost 5 bases and J lost 5, with 12 bases in between. The CDR3: CASSLRQLNEKLFF. For the CDR3, the DNA is TGTGCCAGCAGCCTAAGACAGCTGAATGAAAAACTGTTTTTT. Full variable domain (missing parts from reference TRBV7-9 and TRBJ1-4): DTGVSQNPRHKITKRGQNVTFRCDPISEHNRLYWYRQTLGQGPEFLTYFQNEAQLEKSRLLSDRFSAERPKGSFSTLEIQRTEQGDSAMYLCASSLRQLNEKLFFGSGTQLSVL.

The V and J genes are TRBV6-6 and TRBJ2-3, with 10 bases that match TRBD1. The CDR3 runs to 14 residues. Germline CDR1 and CDR2: MNHNY and SVGAGI (reference sequence). Germline trimming cut 10 bases from V and 3 bases from J; bases unmatched to any gene: 7. The DNA for the CDR3 is TGTGCCATCTCCCGGGACAGGGGAACAGATACGCAGTATTTT. It specifies CAISRDRGTDTQYF.

The table lists this clone with a few counts. The CDR3 coding sequence is TGTGCCATCAGTGCTTTATCGGGACAGGGGTCAGCGAATGAGCAGTTCTTC. Protein sequence: CAISALSGQGSANEQFF. This sequence joins TRBV10-3 and TRBJ2-1, with TRBD1 matching 10 bases. With 4 bases clipped from V and 7 bases from J, the junction kept 13 bases outside the gene matches. The CDR3 is 17 residues long. Germline V gives CDR1 ENHRY, CDR2 SYGVKD.

J is TRBJ2-3 and V is TRBV10-3; D gene unclear. V lost 3 bases and J 3 bases, leaving 7 bases between the germline ends. Per germline, CDR1 ENHRY and CDR2 SYGVKD. The CDR3 contains 13 residues. As DNA, the CDR3 is TGTGCCATCAGTGATGGGATTACAGATACGCAGTATTTT. This codes for CAISDGITDTQYF.

This clone has at least ten counts. The chain is built from TRBV14 and TRBJ2-3; 11 bases agree with TRBD2. V trimming: 8 bases; J trimming: 3 bases; junction bases outside the gene matches: 4. This CDR3 is 14 amino acids long. Germline V gives CDR1 SGHDN, CDR2 FVKESK. CDR3 DNA: TGTGCCAGCCGATGGACTAGCGGGACAGATACGCAGTATTTT. Protein product: CASRWTSGTDTQYF.

The table lists this clone with a few counts. This chain uses TRBV7-9 with TRBJ2-2; D may be TRBD1 or TRBD2 (6 bases each). The germline V and J ends were trimmed by 1 base and 2 bases, with 8 bases remaining between them. The CDR3 consists of 15 residues. Germline lookup yields CDR1 SEHNR and CDR2 FQNEAQ (reference sequence). CDR3 in DNA: TGTGCCAGCAGCTTAGAGGGGGGTAACACCGGGGAGCTGTTTTTT. Translating gives CASSLEGGNTGELFF.

V gene TRBV5-1 combines with J gene TRBJ1-1, with unresolved D. The germline V gene encodes CDR1 SGHRS and CDR2 YFSETQ. This CDR3 is built from 14 residues. The V and J ends lost 1 base and 1 base respectively, with 8 bases between them. CDR3: CASSLNPGNTEAFF. Here the CDR3 DNA reads TGCGCCAGCAGCTTGAACCCGGGGAACACTGAAGCTTTCTTT. Supplemented by reference TRBV5-1 and TRBJ1-1, the full variable domain reads KAGVTQTPRYLIKTRGQQVTLSCSPISGHRSVSWYQQTPGQGLQFLFEYFSETQRNKGNFPGRFSGRQFSNSRSEMNVSTLELGDSALYLCASSLNPGNTEAFFGQGTRLTVV.

This clone was recorded once. V gene TRBV5-8 combines with J gene TRBJ1-6, with D perhaps TRBD1 (6 bases). V was cut by 4 bases and J by 7 bases, with 15 bases left in between. This CDR3 contains 15 residues. From germline, CDR1 is SGHTS and CDR2 YDEGEE. In DNA form, the CDR3 reads TGTGCCAGCAGCCATTCTACAGGGCGAAATTCACCCCTCCACTTT. It is translated as CASSHSTGRNSPLHF.

This clone was found once. The chain has TRBV11-3 and TRBJ2-7; D unclear. Trimming stripped 5 bases from V and 4 bases from J, with 24 bases between. Germline CDR1 is SGHNT and CDR2 is YENEEA. The CDR3 totals 17 residues. CDR3 in DNA: TGTGCCAGCAGCCTCTCTACAAGAGAAACGACCACGTACGAGCAGTACTTC. Residues: CASSLSTRETTTYEQYF.

This chain joins TRBV7-8 and TRBJ1-5; no reliable D call. Germline V CDR1 and CDR2: SGHVS, FQNEAQ. The length of the CDR3 is 12 residues. V was shortened by 1 base and J by 9 bases, with 7 bases between the two germline ends. CDR3 sequence reads: CASSLDRGPQHF. Here the CDR3 DNA reads TGTGCCAGCAGCTTAGACCGGGGGCCCCAGCATTTT. Combining the CDR3 with reference TRBV7-8 and TRBJ1-5 gives the whole variable domain GAGVSQSPRYKVAKRGQDVALRCDPISGHVSLFWYQQALGQGPEFLTYFQNEAQLDKSGLPSDRFFAERPEGSVSTLKIQRTQQEDSAVYLCASSLDRGPQHFGDGTRLSIL.

The chain is built from TRBV28 and TRBJ1-1, with a weak D call TRBD1 (6 bases). This CDR3 contains 14 residues. V lost 3 bases to trimming and J lost 7 bases, with 15 bases between them. The germline V gene has CDR1 MDHEN and CDR2 SYDVKM. The CDR3, as DNA: TGTGCCAGCAGTTTGCTGGGGGCAAGAGGTGAAGCTTTCTTT. Its protein product is CASSLLGARGEAFF.

The sample holds a few counts of this clone. V gene TRBV29-1 combines with J gene TRBJ1-2; the D is unclear. V lost 4 bases to trimming and J lost 4 bases, with 7 bases between them. The CDR3 has 11 residues. CDR1 is SQVTM, CDR2 ANQGSEA, per germline. In DNA, the CDR3 is TGCAGCGTTGTAGGACGCTATGGCTACACCTTC. Translated: CSVVGRYGYTF.

The rearrangement links TRBV30 to TRBJ2-7; 8 bases are shared with TRBD1. From germline, CDR1 is GTSNPN and CDR2 SVGIG (reference sequence). V shed 1 base and J 3 bases; nucleotides not matched to a gene: 8. This CDR3 is 15 amino acids long. CDR3 protein: CAWSEGQVWDYEQYF. CDR3 bases: TGTGCCTGGAGTGAGGGACAGGTTTGGGACTACGAGCAGTACTTC.

V is TRBV5-1 and J is TRBJ1-4; the D gene is possibly TRBD1 (5 bases). The V gene lost 0 bases and the J gene lost 3 bases, with 9 bases spanning the gap. CDR3 length: 15 residues. Germline-derived CDR1 and CDR2 are SGHRS and YFSETQ. The CDR3 reads CASSLGLQANEKLFF. Here the CDR3 DNA reads TGCGCCAGCAGCTTGGGTTTACAGGCTAATGAAAAACTGTTTTTT.

This clone was counted only a few times. The chain recombines TRBV2 with TRBJ2-7, with TRBD1 matching 7 bases. Per germline, CDR1 SNHLY and CDR2 FYNNEI. Trimming at V came to 8 bases and at J to 6 bases, leaving 13 bases not matched to a gene. The CDR3 extends over 14 amino acids. CDR3 amino acids: CASQPGQDIAEQYF. The CDR3 DNA follows: TGTGCCAGCCAACCCGGACAGGACATTGCCGAGCAGTACTTC.

CDR3 nucleotide sequence: TGTGCCAGCAGCTCACGGGGGGCGAATAAGTACACTGAAGCTTTCTTT. As protein: CASSSRGANKYTEAFF. V gene TRBV7-2 combines with J gene TRBJ1-1, with TRBD1 as a possible D gene (6 bases). V was pared by 4 bases and J by 3 bases, with 18 bases between. The CDR3 length is 16 residues. Germline CDR1 reads SGHTA; CDR2 reads FQGNSA.

V and J are TRBV5-1 and TRBJ2-1; a possible D gene is TRBD1 (5 bases). The V gene lost 1 base and the J gene lost 7 bases, with 12 bases spanning the gap. Germline V gives CDR1 SGHRS, CDR2 YFSETQ. The CDR3 runs to 14 residues. Here the CDR3 DNA reads TGCGCCAGCAGCTTGCAGGGTTTGTTAAATGAGCAGTTCTTC. This translates into CASSLQGLLNEQFF.

The rearrangement joins TRBV6-6 to TRBJ1-2; TRBD1 agrees at 7 bases. The length of the CDR3 is 14 residues. In germline, CDR1 is MNHNY, CDR2 SVGAGI (reference sequence). Trimming removed 6 bases from V and 7 bases from J; junction bases left unmatched: 11. The CDR3 sequence is CASSSITGAIGYTF. The CDR3 coding sequence is TGTGCCAGCAGCTCTATAACAGGGGCTATTGGCTACACCTTC.